Listed below are T cell receptor beta chains from one sample, sequenced in a study of cytomegalovirus exposure and HLA in healthy donors. Here immunoSEQ multiplex PCR was the method, and the copy in TCRdb shows in-frame clones only, minus some. Seen here are under 95,000 clones, roughly 91% observed once, and the top ten hold approximately 2%. Source material: PBMCs. The receptor set was obtained from a man under 40 in good health and CMV-seronegative. CDR3s include the opening cysteine and the closing phenylalanine or tryptophan. The D gene is left open where the match is weak. Some rows have no size entry. The others give once, few or many, or a class for an expanded clone.

v_call	j_call	d_call	clone_size	cdr3_nt	cdr3_aa
TRBV7-8	TRBJ2-3	TRBD1	NA	TGTGCCAGCAGCTGGCCCCCCCCATGGGACAGAGCTAGCACAGATACGCAGTATTTT	CASSWPPPWDRASTDTQYF
TRBV28	TRBJ1-1	NA	NA	TGTGCCAGCAGTCTCGACAGGAACACTGAAGCTTTCTTT	CASSLDRNTEAFF
TRBV10-3	TRBJ2-2	TRBD2	NA	TGTGCCATCAGTGACAAAGCGGGACTGAACACCGGGGAGCTGTTTTTT	CAISDKAGLNTGELFF
TRBV5-1	TRBJ1-2	NA	NA	TGCGCCAGCAGCTTGGGCGGGGAAGACTATGGCTACACCTTC	CASSLGGEDYGYTF
TRBV4-1	TRBJ1-4	TRBD1	once	TGCGCCAGCAGCCAACCGATACGGGACAGCGGAGGCGAAAAACTGTTTTTT	CASSQPIRDSGGEKLFF
TRBV1	TRBJ2-3	NA	NA	TGCACCAGCAGCCACAGCGGGGGGTCCACAGATACGCAGTATTTT	CTSSHSGGSTDTQYF
TRBV11-2	TRBJ2-1	NA	NA	TGTGCCAGCACGATCGGGCTAGCTCCTAAGGGGGATGAGCAGTTCTTC	CASTIGLAPKGDEQFF
TRBV10-3	TRBJ2-3	TRBD2	NA	TGTGCCATCAGACTAGCGGGAGGGGTAGATACGCAGTATTTT	CAIRLAGGVDTQYF
TRBV10-3	TRBJ1-6	TRBD1	NA	TGTGCCATCAGTGTGGGACAGAATAATTCACCCCTCCACTTT	CAISVGQNNSPLHF
TRBV6-5	TRBJ2-7	TRBD2	NA	TGTGCCAGCTCGCGGGGGTCCCCCACCTACGAGCAGTACTTC	CASSRGSPTYEQYF
TRBV9	TRBJ2-3	NA	NA	TGTGCCAGCAGCGTAGAAGGCAGGCCTACAGATACGCAGTATTTT	CASSVEGRPTDTQYF
TRBV6-5	TRBJ1-2	TRBD1	NA	TGTGCCAGCAGTTACTCCTGGACAGGGGCTCAGATTGGCTACACCTTC	CASSYSWTGAQIGYTF
TRBV2	TRBJ1-2	NA	NA	TGTGCCAGCAGTGAAGCTGTAGCTCGCGCTGGCTACACCTTC	CASSEAVARAGYTF
TRBV7-8	TRBJ2-2	NA	NA	TGTGCCAGCAGCTCATCGACAGGACCAGGGGAGCTGTTTTTT	CASSSSTGPGELFF
TRBV9	TRBJ2-6	TRBD1	NA	TGTGCCAGCAGCGTAGTAGGGGGCGGCTCTGGGGCCAACGTCCTGACTTTC	CASSVVGGGSGANVLTF
TRBV28	TRBJ1-4	TRBD1	once	TGTGCCAGCAGTCCCCAGACAGGGGCTAATGAAAAACTGTTTTTT	CASSPQTGANEKLFF
TRBV14	TRBJ2-2	NA	NA	TGTGCCAGCAGGCGACAGTGGGACACCGGGGAGCTGTTTTTT	CASRRQWDTGELFF
TRBV19	TRBJ2-7	NA	NA	TGTGCCAGCGGCAAGACGGGGTTCGGCGAGCAGTACTTC	CASGKTGFGEQYF
TRBV4-1	TRBJ1-1	NA	NA	TGCGCCAGCAGCCAAGATCATTTTATACGGGGTGGCGACACTGAAGCTTTCTTT	CASSQDHFIRGGDTEAFF
TRBV7-6	TRBJ1-1	NA	NA	TGTGCCAGCAGCTTAGGGCAGGGCATGAACACTGAAGCTTTCTTT	CASSLGQGMNTEAFF
TRBV1	TRBJ2-7	NA	NA	TGCACCAGCAGCCAAGCTAGTCCAACCCCGTTAAACGAGCAGTACTTC	CTSSQASPTPLNEQYF
TRBV7-9	TRBJ2-7	TRBD1	NA	TGTGCCAGCAGCTCACCGACAGGGGGCTCGACCTACGAGCAGTACTTC	CASSSPTGGSTYEQYF
TRBV19	TRBJ1-5	NA	NA	TGTGCCAGTAGTCAGAGGCTTAATCAGCCCCAGCATTTT	CASSQRLNQPQHF
TRBV29-1	TRBJ1-5	NA	NA	TGCAGCGTTGGCCAGGAGGAACAGCCCCAGCATTTT	CSVGQEEQPQHF
TRBV7-3	TRBJ2-2	NA	NA	TGTGCCAGCAGCTTATCCGACAGGCGGGCCGGGGAGCTGTTTTTT	CASSLSDRRAGELFF
TRBV11-2	TRBJ2-1	TRBD2	NA	TGTGCCAGCAGCTTAGGGTTCCGGCTCGCGGGAGAAAATGAGCAGTTCTTC	CASSLGFRLAGENEQFF
TRBV7-2	TRBJ1-1	NA	NA	TGTGCCAGTACAGAGAACACTGAAGCTTTCTTT	CASTENTEAFF
TRBV6-6	TRBJ1-4	TRBD1	NA	TGTGCCAGCAGTCCCGGGACAGGGCTGTTTTTT	CASSPGTGLFF
TRBV19	TRBJ1-4	NA	NA	TGTGCCAGTAAAAAAGGATGGAGTACTAATGAAAAACTGTTTTTT	CASKKGWSTNEKLFF
TRBV6-5	TRBJ2-7	TRBD1	once	TGTGCCAGCAGCCCTGCCACGACAGGGATGGTCGAGCAGTACTTC	CASSPATTGMVEQYF
TRBV7-9	TRBJ2-7	NA	NA	TGTGCCAGCAGCTTAAATCCAGGGGAATCCTACGAGCAGTACTTC	CASSLNPGESYEQYF
TRBV7-9	TRBJ2-3	NA	NA	TGTGCCAGCAGCTTTCTAGAATTCAACACAGATACGCAGTATTTT	CASSFLEFNTDTQYF
TRBV6-1	TRBJ1-2	TRBD1	NA	TGTGCCAGCAGTGAATTCCGGGACAGGGGCTACACCTTC	CASSEFRDRGYTF
TRBV5-4	TRBJ2-7	NA	NA	TGTGCCAGCAGTCCCTTTTCGGGCTACGAGCAGTACTTC	CASSPFSGYEQYF
TRBV7-2	TRBJ2-1	NA	NA	TGTGCCAGCAGTTCCTTAGGGGGATCCTACAATGAGCAGTTCTTC	CASSSLGGSYNEQFF